This T cell receptor (beta chain) was found in a study of blood T cell repertoires in COVID-19. Study in general: Sites in the United States, Italy and Spain provided acute and convalescent COVID-19 samples.

The table came from immunoSEQ multiplex PCR; TCRdb's copy has only in-frame clones and leaves some out. The sample holds 65,000 to 85,000 clones, roughly 90% seen once. The sequence was collected from a man older than 75 with COVID-19, enrolled during active disease. Material for sequencing was peripheral blood.

CDR3 nucleotides: TGCGCCAGCAGCTCCGACGCGCGGGTAGTTCGCACTGAAGCTTTCTTT. This translates into CASSSDARVVRTEAFF. V is TRBV5-1 and J is TRBJ1-1; no firm D call. Germline V gene lookup returns CDR1 SGHRS and CDR2 YFSETQ. V shed 3 bases and J shed 4 bases, with 19 bases lying between them. CDR3 length equals 16 residues.